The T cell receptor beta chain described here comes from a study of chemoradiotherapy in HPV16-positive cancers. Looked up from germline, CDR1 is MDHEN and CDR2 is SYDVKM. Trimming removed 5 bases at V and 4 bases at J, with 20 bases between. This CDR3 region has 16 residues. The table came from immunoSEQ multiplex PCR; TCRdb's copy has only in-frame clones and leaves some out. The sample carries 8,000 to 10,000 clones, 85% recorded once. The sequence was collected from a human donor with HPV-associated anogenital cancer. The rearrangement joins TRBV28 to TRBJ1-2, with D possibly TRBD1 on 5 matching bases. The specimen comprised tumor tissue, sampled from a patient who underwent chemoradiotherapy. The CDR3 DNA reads TGTGCCAGCAGTCCGCCCTTGTCGGGGGTCGGCTATGGCTACACCTTC. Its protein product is CASSPPLSGVGYGYTF.